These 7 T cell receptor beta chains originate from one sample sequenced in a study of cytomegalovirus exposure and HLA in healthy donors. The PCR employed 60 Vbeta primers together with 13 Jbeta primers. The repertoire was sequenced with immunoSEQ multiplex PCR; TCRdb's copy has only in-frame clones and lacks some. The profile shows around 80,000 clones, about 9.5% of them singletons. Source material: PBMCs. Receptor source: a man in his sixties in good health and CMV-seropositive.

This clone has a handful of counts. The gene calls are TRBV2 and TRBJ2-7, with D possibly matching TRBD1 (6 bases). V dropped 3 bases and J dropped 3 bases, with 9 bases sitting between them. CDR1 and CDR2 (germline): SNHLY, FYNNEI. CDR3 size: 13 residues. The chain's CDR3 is CASSDGRGYEQYF. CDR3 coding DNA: TGTGCCAGCAGTGATGGCAGGGGCTACGAGCAGTACTTC.

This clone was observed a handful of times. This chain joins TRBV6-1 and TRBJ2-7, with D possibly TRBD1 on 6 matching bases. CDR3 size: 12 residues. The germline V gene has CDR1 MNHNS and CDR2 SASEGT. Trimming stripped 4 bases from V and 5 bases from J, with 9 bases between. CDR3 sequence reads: CASSVGGNEQYF. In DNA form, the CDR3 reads TGTGCCAGCAGTGTTGGGGGCAACGAGCAGTACTTC.

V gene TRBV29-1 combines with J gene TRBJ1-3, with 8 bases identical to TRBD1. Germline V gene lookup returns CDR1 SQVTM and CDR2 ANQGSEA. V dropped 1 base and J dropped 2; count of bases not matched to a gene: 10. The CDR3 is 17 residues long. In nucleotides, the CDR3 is TGCAGCGTTGAAGCCGGGGCAGGGGGCGGCCCTGGAAACACCATATATTTT. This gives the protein CSVEAGAGGGPGNTIYF.

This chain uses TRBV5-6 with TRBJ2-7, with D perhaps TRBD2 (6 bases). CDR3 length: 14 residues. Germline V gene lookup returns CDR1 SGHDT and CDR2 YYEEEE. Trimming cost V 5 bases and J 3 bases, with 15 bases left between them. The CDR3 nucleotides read TGTGCCAGCAGGTACGGGGGTACGGGCTACGAGCAGTACGTC. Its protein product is CASRYGGTGYEQYV.

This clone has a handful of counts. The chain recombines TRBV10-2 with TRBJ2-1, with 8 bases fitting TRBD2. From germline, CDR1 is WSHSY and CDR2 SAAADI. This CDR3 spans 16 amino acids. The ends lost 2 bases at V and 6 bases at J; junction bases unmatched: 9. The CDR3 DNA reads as TGCGCCAGCAGTGAGGTAGAGCGGGGGTTCCTCAATGAGCAGTTCTTC. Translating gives CASSEVERGFLNEQFF.

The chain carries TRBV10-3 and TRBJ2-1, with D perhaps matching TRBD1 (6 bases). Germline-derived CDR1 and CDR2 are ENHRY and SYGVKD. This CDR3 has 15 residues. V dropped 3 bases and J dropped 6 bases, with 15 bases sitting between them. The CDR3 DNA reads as TGTGCCATCAGTGAACTCCATCAAGGGGGCAATGAGCAGTTCTTC. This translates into CAISELHQGGNEQFF.

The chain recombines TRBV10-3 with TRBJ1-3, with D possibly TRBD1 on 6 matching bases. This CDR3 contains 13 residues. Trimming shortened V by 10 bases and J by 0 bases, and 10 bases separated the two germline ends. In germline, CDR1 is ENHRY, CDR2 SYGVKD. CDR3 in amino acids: CATGTYSGNTIYF. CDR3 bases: TGTGCCACCGGGACATACTCTGGAAACACCATATATTTT.